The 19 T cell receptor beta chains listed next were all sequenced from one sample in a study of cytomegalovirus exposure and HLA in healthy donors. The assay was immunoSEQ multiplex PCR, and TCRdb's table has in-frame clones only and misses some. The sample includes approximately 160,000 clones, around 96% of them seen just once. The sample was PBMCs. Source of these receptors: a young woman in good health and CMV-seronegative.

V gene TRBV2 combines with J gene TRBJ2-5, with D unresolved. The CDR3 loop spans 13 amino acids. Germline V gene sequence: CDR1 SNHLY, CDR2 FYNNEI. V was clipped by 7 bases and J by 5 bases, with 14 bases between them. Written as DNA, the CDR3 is TGTGCCAGCATGCGCTCCCCCCGGGAGACCCAGTACTTC. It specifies CASMRSPRETQYF.

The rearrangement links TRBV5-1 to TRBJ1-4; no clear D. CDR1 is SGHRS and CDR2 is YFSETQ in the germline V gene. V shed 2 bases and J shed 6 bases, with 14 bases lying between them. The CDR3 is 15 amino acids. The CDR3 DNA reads TGCGCCAGCAGCTTCATTCCCGAGTCATATGAAAAACTGTTTTTT. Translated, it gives CASSFIPESYEKLFF.

The CDR3 bases are TGTGCCAGCAGCTACGACCAGGGGGCAGGCACTGAAGCTTTCTTT. Translation: CASSYDQGAGTEAFF. The chain couples TRBV2 to TRBJ1-1; 8 bases line up with TRBD1. J gave up 4 bases and V 6 bases, and 10 bases lay outside the gene matches. Germline-derived CDR1 and CDR2 are SNHLY and FYNNEI. CDR3 length: 15 amino acids.

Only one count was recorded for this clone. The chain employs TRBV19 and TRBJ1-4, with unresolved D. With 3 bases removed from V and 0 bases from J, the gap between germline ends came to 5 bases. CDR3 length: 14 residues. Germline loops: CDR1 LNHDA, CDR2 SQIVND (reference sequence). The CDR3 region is CASSIGSTNEKLFF. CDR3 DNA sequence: TGTGCCAGTAGTATCGGTTCAACTAATGAAAAACTGTTTTTT.

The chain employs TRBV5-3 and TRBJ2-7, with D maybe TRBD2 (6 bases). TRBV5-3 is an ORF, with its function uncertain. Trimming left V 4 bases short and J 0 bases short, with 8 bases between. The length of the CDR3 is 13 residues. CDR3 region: CARSGGSSYEQYF. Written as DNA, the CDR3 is TGTGCCAGAAGCGGGGGGAGCTCCTACGAGCAGTACTTC.

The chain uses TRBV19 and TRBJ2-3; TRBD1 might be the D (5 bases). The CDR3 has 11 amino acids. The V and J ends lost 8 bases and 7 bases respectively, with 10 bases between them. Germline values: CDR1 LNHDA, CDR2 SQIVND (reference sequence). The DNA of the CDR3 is TGTGCCAGTGGAGACAGATATACGCAGTATTTT. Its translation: CASGDRYTQYF.

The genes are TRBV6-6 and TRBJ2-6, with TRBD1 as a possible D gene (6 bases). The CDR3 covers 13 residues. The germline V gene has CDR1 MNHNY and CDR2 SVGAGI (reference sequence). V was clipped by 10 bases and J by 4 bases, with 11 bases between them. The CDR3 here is CANKGVGANVLTF. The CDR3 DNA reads TGTGCCAACAAGGGGGTCGGGGCCAACGTCCTGACTTTC.

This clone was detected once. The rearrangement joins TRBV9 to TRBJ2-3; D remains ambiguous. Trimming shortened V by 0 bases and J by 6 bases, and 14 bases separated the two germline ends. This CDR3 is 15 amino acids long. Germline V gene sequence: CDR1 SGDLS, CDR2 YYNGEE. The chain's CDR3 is CASSVAGPFADTQYF. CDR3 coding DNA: TGTGCCAGCAGCGTAGCCGGTCCCTTTGCGGATACGCAGTATTTT.

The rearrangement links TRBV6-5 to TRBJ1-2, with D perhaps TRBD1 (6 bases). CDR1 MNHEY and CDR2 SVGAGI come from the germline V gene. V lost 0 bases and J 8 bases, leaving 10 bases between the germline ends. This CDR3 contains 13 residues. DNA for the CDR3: TGTGCCAGCAGTTACTCTGCAGGGGACGGCTACACCTTC. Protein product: CASSYSAGDGYTF.

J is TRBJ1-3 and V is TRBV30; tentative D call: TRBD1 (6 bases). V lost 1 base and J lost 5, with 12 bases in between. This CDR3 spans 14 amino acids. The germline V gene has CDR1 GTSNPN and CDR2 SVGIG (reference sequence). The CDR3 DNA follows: TGTGCCTGGAGTGGTTTACAGGGCAGAAACACCATATATTTT. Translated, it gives CAWSGLQGRNTIYF.

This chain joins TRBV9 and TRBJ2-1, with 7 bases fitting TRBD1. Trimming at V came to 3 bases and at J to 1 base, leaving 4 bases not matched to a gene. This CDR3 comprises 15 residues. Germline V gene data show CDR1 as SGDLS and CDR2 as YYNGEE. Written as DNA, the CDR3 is TGTGCCAGCAGCGGACAGGGACAGTCCTACAATGAGCAGTTCTTC. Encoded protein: CASSGQGQSYNEQFF.

CDR3 sequence: CATIRGGVTDTQYF. In DNA, the CDR3 is TGTGCCACCATCCGCGGGGGAGTCACAGATACGCAGTATTTT. This rearrangement joins TRBV7-8 to TRBJ2-3; 7 bases fit TRBD2. Losses at the gene ends were 10 bases for V and 2 bases for J; bases not matched to a gene: 9. Germline-derived CDR1 and CDR2 are SGHVS and FQNEAQ. The CDR3 contains 14 residues.

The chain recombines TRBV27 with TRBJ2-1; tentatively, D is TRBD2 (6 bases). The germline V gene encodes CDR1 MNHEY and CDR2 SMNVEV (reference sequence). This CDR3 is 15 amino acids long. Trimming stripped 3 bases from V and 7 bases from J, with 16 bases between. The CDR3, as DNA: TGTGCCAGCAGTTTGGTGCAGGTCCGGGGGAATGAGCAGTTCTTC. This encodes CASSLVQVRGNEQFF.

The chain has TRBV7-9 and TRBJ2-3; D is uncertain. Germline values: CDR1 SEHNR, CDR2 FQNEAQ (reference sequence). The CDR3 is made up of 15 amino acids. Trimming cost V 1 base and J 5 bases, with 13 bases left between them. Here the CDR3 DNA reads TGTGCCAGCAGCTTAGGCTCCAGTATCAGAGATACGCAGTATTTT. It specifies CASSLGSSIRDTQYF.

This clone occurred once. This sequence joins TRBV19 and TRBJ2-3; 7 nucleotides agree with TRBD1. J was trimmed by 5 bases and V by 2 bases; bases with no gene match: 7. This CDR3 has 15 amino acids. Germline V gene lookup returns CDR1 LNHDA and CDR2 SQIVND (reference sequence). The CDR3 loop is CASSISFRGIDTQYF. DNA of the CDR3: TGTGCCAGTAGTATATCTTTCAGGGGGATAGATACGCAGTATTTT.

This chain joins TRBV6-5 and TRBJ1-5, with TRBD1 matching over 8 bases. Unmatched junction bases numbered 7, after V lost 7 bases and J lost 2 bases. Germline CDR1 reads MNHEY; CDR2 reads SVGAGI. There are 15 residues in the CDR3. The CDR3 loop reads CASTQDRAGNQPQHF. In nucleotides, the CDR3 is TGTGCCAGCACCCAGGACAGGGCAGGCAATCAGCCCCAGCATTTT.

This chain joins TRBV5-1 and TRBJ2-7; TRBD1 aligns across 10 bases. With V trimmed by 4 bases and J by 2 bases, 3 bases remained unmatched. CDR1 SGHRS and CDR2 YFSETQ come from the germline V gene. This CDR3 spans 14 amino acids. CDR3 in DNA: TGCGCCAGCAGCGACGGACAGGGGGCCTACGAGCAGTACTTC. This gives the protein CASSDGQGAYEQYF.

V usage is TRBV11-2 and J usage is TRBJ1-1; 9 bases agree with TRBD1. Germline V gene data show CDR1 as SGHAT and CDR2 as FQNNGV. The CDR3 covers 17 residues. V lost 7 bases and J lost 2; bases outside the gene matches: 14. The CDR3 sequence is CASTSSGTGQPNTEAFF. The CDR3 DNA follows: TGTGCCAGCACCTCCTCGGGGACAGGGCAACCTAACACTGAAGCTTTCTTT.

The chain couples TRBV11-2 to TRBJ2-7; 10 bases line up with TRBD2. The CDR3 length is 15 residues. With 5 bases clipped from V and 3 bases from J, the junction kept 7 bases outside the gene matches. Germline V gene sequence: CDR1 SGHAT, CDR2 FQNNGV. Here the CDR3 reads CASSTSGGAGYEQYF. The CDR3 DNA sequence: TGTGCCAGCAGCACCAGCGGGGGGGCCGGCTACGAGCAGTACTTC.